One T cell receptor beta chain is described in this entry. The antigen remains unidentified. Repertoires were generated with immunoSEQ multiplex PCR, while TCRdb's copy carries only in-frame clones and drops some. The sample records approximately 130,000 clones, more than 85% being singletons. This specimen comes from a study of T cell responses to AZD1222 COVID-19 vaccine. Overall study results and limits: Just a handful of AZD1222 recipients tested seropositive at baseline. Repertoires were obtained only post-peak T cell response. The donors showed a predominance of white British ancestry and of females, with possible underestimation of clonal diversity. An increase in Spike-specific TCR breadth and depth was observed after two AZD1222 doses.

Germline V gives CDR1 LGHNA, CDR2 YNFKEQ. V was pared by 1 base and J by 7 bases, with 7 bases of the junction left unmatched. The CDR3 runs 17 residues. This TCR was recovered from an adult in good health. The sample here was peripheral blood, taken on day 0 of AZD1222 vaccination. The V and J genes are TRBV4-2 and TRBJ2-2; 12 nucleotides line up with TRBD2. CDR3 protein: CASSQGLAGGLDGELFF. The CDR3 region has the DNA TGTGCCAGCAGCCAAGGCCTAGCGGGGGGGCTAGACGGGGAGCTGTTTTTT.